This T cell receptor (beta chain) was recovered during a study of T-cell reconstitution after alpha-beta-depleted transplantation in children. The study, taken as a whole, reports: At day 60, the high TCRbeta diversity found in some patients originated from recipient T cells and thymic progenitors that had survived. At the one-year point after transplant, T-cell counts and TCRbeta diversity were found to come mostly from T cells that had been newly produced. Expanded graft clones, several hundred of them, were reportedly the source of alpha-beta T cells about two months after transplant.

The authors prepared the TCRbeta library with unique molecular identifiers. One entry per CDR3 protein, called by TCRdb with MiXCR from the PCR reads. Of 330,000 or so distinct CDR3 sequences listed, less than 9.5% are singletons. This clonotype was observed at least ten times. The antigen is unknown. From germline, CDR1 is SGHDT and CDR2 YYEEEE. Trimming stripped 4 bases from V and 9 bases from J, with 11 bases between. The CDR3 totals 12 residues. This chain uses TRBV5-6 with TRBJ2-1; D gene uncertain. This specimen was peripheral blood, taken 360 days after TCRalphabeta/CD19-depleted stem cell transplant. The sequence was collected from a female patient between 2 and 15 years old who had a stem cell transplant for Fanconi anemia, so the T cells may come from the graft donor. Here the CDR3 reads CASSINLREQFF. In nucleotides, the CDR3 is TGTGCCAGCAGCATCAATTTGCGTGAGCAGTTCTTC.